Listed below are T cell receptor beta chains from one sample, sequenced in a study of T cell responses to AZD1222 COVID-19 vaccine. Sequencing used immunoSEQ multiplex PCR; TCRdb keeps in-frame clones, though not all of them. This repertoire shows 160,000 or so clones, just under 90% found once; its top ten account for approximately 4.2%. Here the sequenced sample was peripheral blood, taken 28 days after the second dose of the MenACWY control vaccine. The receptors here all came from an adult who received the MenACWY meningococcal vaccine as a control. The CDR3 runs from the conserved cysteine through the conserved F or W. D genes are given only for firm matches. Clone size, where shown, is once, few, many, or a class for clones that have expanded.

len: 17
abundance: .
v_gene: TRBV7-9
d_gene: TRBD2
j_gene: TRBJ2-3
CDR3nt: TGTGCCAGCAGCTTAGGGGTGACTAGCGGGGAAGAAGATACGCAGTATTTT
CDR3aa: CASSLGVTSGEEDTQYF

len: 14
abundance: .
v_gene: TRBV5-6
d_gene: TRBD1
j_gene: TRBJ1-1
CDR3nt: TGTGCCAGCAGCCTTCGGGACAGGTACACTGAAGCTTTCTTT
CDR3aa: CASSLRDRYTEAFF

len: 16
abundance: .
v_gene: TRBV5-6
d_gene: .
j_gene: TRBJ2-1
CDR3nt: TGTGCCAGCAGCTTACCCCTAGCCCCCTCCTACAATGAGCAGTTCTTC
CDR3aa: CASSLPLAPSYNEQFF

len: 16
abundance: .
v_gene: TRBV7-8
d_gene: TRBD2
j_gene: TRBJ2-5
CDR3nt: TGTGCCAGCAGCTTGTCTAGCGGGAGGAACCAAGAGACCCAGTACTTC
CDR3aa: CASSLSSGRNQETQYF

len: 15
abundance: .
v_gene: TRBV19
d_gene: TRBD1
j_gene: TRBJ2-4
CDR3nt: TGTGCCAGTAGAGGGGGACAGGGGGCCGGGGACATTCAGTACTTC
CDR3aa: CASRGGQGAGDIQYF

len: 15
abundance: .
v_gene: TRBV7-2
d_gene: TRBD1
j_gene: TRBJ1-2
CDR3nt: TGTGCCAGCAGCTTAGCCGGGACAGCTAACTATGGCTACACCTTC
CDR3aa: CASSLAGTANYGYTF

len: 11
abundance: .
v_gene: TRBV20-1
d_gene: TRBD2
j_gene: TRBJ2-3
CDR3nt: TGCAGTGCTCCCCTAGCGGGATCGCAGTATTTT
CDR3aa: CSAPLAGSQYF

len: 12
abundance: .
v_gene: TRBV27
d_gene: .
j_gene: TRBJ1-1
CDR3nt: TGTGCCAGCAGTTCCCGGACAGATGAAGCTTTCTTT
CDR3aa: CASSSRTDEAFF

len: 13
abundance: once
v_gene: TRBV6-5
d_gene: .
j_gene: TRBJ2-7
CDR3nt: TGTGCCAGCTCCCTGGGGGTCAGCTACGAGCAGTACTTC
CDR3aa: CASSLGVSYEQYF

len: 15
abundance: .
v_gene: TRBV11-1
d_gene: .
j_gene: TRBJ1-1
CDR3nt: TGTGCCAGCAGCTCCCCAGACGCGTTGGACACTGAAGCTTTCTTT
CDR3aa: CASSSPDALDTEAFF

len: 12
abundance: .
v_gene: TRBV28
d_gene: .
j_gene: TRBJ2-3
CDR3nt: TGTGCCAGCAACGGGGCCACAGATACGCAGTATTTT
CDR3aa: CASNGATDTQYF

len: 15
abundance: .
v_gene: TRBV19
d_gene: .
j_gene: TRBJ2-7
CDR3nt: TGTGCCAGTAGTATTGTAGGCCTAGCAGGCTACGAGCAGTACTTC
CDR3aa: CASSIVGLAGYEQYF

len: 13
abundance: .
v_gene: TRBV27
d_gene: TRBD1
j_gene: TRBJ1-1
CDR3nt: TGTGCCAGCAGTTTCGCAGGGGGAACTGAAGCTTTCTTT
CDR3aa: CASSFAGGTEAFF

len: 16
abundance: .
v_gene: TRBV27
d_gene: TRBD1
j_gene: TRBJ2-1
CDR3nt: TGTGCCAGCAGTTTTCAGGACAGGGCGAGGGACAATGAGCAGTTCTTC
CDR3aa: CASSFQDRARDNEQFF

len: 15
abundance: few
v_gene: TRBV11-1
d_gene: .
j_gene: TRBJ2-6
CDR3nt: TGTGCCAGCAGCTCACGACAGGCTGGGGCCAACGTCCTGACTTTC
CDR3aa: CASSSRQAGANVLTF

len: 13
abundance: .
v_gene: TRBV14
d_gene: .
j_gene: TRBJ1-2
CDR3nt: TGTGCCAGCAGCCAAGACGCTAACTATGGCTACACCTTC
CDR3aa: CASSQDANYGYTF

len: 14
abundance: .
v_gene: TRBV5-4
d_gene: .
j_gene: TRBJ2-7
CDR3nt: TGTGCCAGCAGCGACGGGCGGGACCCCTACGAGCAGTACTTC
CDR3aa: CASSDGRDPYEQYF

len: 13
abundance: .
v_gene: TRBV11-2
d_gene: TRBD1
j_gene: TRBJ1-6
CDR3nt: TGTGCCAGCGAGGGACAGGGGGTTTCACCCCTCCACTTT
CDR3aa: CASEGQGVSPLHF

len: 12
abundance: .
v_gene: TRBV28
d_gene: TRBD1
j_gene: TRBJ1-4
CDR3nt: TGTGCCAGCACCGGGACAGCGGAAAAACTGTTTTTT
CDR3aa: CASTGTAEKLFF

len: 16
abundance: .
v_gene: TRBV7-2
d_gene: .
j_gene: TRBJ1-5
CDR3nt: TGTGCCAGCAGCTCTACCCAAGGCAGGGTAGGTCAGCCCCAGCATTTT
CDR3aa: CASSSTQGRVGQPQHF

len: 16
abundance: .
v_gene: TRBV10-2
d_gene: .
j_gene: TRBJ2-5
CDR3nt: TGCGCCAGCAGTGGGGGGAGGGGGCCTACTACGTGGACCCAGTACTTC
CDR3aa: CASSGGRGPTTWTQYF

len: 16
abundance: .
v_gene: TRBV4-3
d_gene: .
j_gene: TRBJ2-7
CDR3nt: TGCGCCAGCAGCCAAGGGAGGTACGGGGCAGCCTACGAGCAGTACTTC
CDR3aa: CASSQGRYGAAYEQYF

len: 12
abundance: .
v_gene: TRBV30
d_gene: .
j_gene: TRBJ2-7
CDR3nt: TGTGCCGGGCGCCTTACCCTCTACGAGCAGTACTTC
CDR3aa: CAGRLTLYEQYF

len: 15
abundance: .
v_gene: TRBV6-2/TRBV6-3
d_gene: .
j_gene: TRBJ2-5
CDR3nt: TGTGCCAGCAGTTACCGTCGTAGGATTCAAGAGACCCAGTACTTC
CDR3aa: CASSYRRRIQETQYF

len: 14
abundance: .
v_gene: TRBV27
d_gene: .
j_gene: TRBJ2-5
CDR3nt: TGTGCCAGCAGTTTCAGTGATAGTTGGGAGACCCAGTACTTC
CDR3aa: CASSFSDSWETQYF

len: 13
abundance: once
v_gene: TRBV7-2
d_gene: .
j_gene: TRBJ2-7
CDR3nt: TGTGCCAGCAGCATTTTTTTAGCCTACGAGCAGTACTTC
CDR3aa: CASSIFLAYEQYF

len: 16
abundance: .
v_gene: TRBV7-2
d_gene: TRBD2
j_gene: TRBJ2-7
CDR3nt: TGTGCCAGCAGCTTAGGAGGACTAGCGGGAGACTACGAGCAGTACTTC
CDR3aa: CASSLGGLAGDYEQYF

len: 16
abundance: .
v_gene: TRBV5-5
d_gene: TRBD2
j_gene: TRBJ2-3
CDR3nt: TGTGCCAGCAGCTTTGTAGCGGGAGGGAGCACAGATACGCAGTATTTT
CDR3aa: CASSFVAGGSTDTQYF